A selection of T cell receptor beta chains follows, all from one sample in a study of cytomegalovirus exposure and HLA in healthy donors. Sequencing used immunoSEQ multiplex PCR; TCRdb keeps in-frame clones, though not all of them. Among 90,000 to 100,000 clones listed, 69% were seen once. Sequences were obtained from PBMCs. These receptors were obtained from a man aged 45 to 65 in good health and CMV-seronegative. Both conserved end residues are part of each CDR3. A D gene is named only where the DNA matches it firmly. Some rows have no size entry. The others give once, few or many, or a class for an expanded clone.

-	TRBV28	-	TRBJ1-4	CASSSRQAPNEKLFF	TGTGCCAGCAGTTCCCGACAGGCCCCTAATGAAAAACTGTTTTTT
-	TRBV19	-	TRBJ1-2	CASSVTGSVYGYTF	TGTGCCAGTAGTGTGACAGGTTCCGTCTATGGCTACACCTTC
-	TRBV27	-	TRBJ1-6	CASRRGVNSPLHF	TGTGCCAGCAGACGGGGGGTTAATTCACCCCTCCACTTT
-	TRBV15	-	TRBJ1-5	CATSRGVVGQPQHF	TGTGCCACCAGCAGAGGGGTGGTGGGCCAGCCCCAGCATTTT
TRBD1	TRBV30	-	TRBJ1-5	CAWSVRGQGFLSNQPQHF	TGTGCCTGGAGTGTACGGGGACAGGGTTTCCTTAGCAATCAGCCCCAGCATTTT
TRBD1	TRBV4-1	few	TRBJ1-4	CASSQARGQGREKLFF	TGCGCCAGCAGCCAAGCTAGGGGACAGGGTCGCGAAAAACTGTTTTTT
-	TRBV12-5	-	TRBJ2-5	CASGRSGLETQYF	TGTGCTAGTGGTCGATCGGGGTTAGAGACCCAGTACTTC
TRBD1	TRBV7-9	-	TRBJ1-1	CASSWEPGQWTEAFF	TGTGCCAGCAGCTGGGAACCGGGACAGTGGACTGAAGCTTTCTTT
TRBD1	TRBV30	once	TRBJ1-1	CAWRGPGGGTEAFF	TGTGCCTGGAGGGGGCCAGGGGGAGGTACTGAAGCTTTCTTT
TRBD1	TRBV15	-	TRBJ1-4	CATSRPGQALLGKLFF	TGTGCCACCAGCAGACCGGGACAGGCTCTTTTGGGGAAACTGTTTTTT
TRBD2	TRBV5-4	once	TRBJ2-3	CASSLELAGDTDTQYF	TGTGCCAGCAGCTTGGAACTAGCGGGTGACACAGATACGCAGTATTTT
TRBD1	TRBV5-1	-	TRBJ1-1	CASSDAVEGGDEAFF	TGCGCCAGCAGCGACGCGGTGGAAGGGGGCGATGAAGCTTTCTTT
-	TRBV5-6	-	TRBJ1-6	CASSVGGSYNSPLHF	TGTGCCAGCAGTGTCGGGGGCTCCTATAATTCACCCCTCCACTTT
TRBD2	TRBV5-1	-	TRBJ2-2	CASSLTGGPTGELFF	TGCGCCAGCAGCTTGACGGGAGGGCCCACCGGGGAGCTGTTTTTT
TRBD1	TRBV9	-	TRBJ1-1	CASSVQGANTEAFF	TGTGCCAGCAGCGTACAGGGGGCGAACACTGAAGCTTTCTTT
TRBD2	TRBV5-1	-	TRBJ2-3	CASSLGERGVVDTQYF	TGCGCCAGCAGCTTGGGAGAGCGGGGGGTCGTAGATACGCAGTATTTT
TRBD2	TRBV6-1	-	TRBJ2-7	CASSEALLGLVSVYEQYF	TGTGCCAGCAGTGAAGCGCTTCTTGGACTAGTATCTGTATACGAGCAGTACTTC
-	TRBV6-5	-	TRBJ1-3	CASSYRGYSGNTIYF	TGTGCCAGCAGTTACAGGGGTTATTCTGGAAACACCATATATTTT
-	TRBV15	-	TRBJ2-2	CATTMLGGLNTGELFF	TGTGCCACGACCATGTTGGGGGGGCTGAACACCGGGGAGCTGTTTTTT
-	TRBV5-1	-	TRBJ2-5	CASSLALGAGGPEETQYF	TGCGCCAGCAGCTTGGCCCTGGGGGCAGGGGGGCCGGAAGAGACCCAGTACTTC
TRBD1	TRBV5-1	once	TRBJ2-7	CASSLTGTDPYEQYF	TGCGCCAGCAGCTTAACCGGGACAGACCCCTACGAGCAGTACTTC
TRBD2	TRBV4-2	-	TRBJ2-3	CASSYSGGATDTQYF	TGTGCCAGCAGCTATAGCGGGGGGGCCACAGATACGCAGTATTTT
TRBD1	TRBV27	-	TRBJ1-2	CASSELGQALNYGYTF	TGTGCCAGCAGCGAACTCGGACAGGCCCTTAACTATGGCTACACCTTC
-	TRBV25-1	-	TRBJ1-1	CASRTLGHTEAFF	TGTGCCAGCAGAACTTTGGGGCACACTGAAGCTTTCTTT
-	TRBV18	-	TRBJ1-1	CASSPQRQLNTEAFF	TGTGCCAGCTCACCACAGCGACAGCTGAACACTGAAGCTTTCTTT
-	TRBV19	-	TRBJ1-2	CASSITGFYGYTF	TGTGCCAGTAGTATCACAGGGTTCTATGGCTACACCTTC